This TCR beta chain was profiled in a study of blood T cell repertoires in COVID-19. Trimming took 1 base from V and 6 from J, leaving 13 bases between them. Germline CDR1 is SGHAT and CDR2 is FQNNGV. This CDR3 has 15 residues. Participants came from fewer than 25 US areas, aged roughly 18 to 89 years. The sample holds one count of this clone. Original analysis: Reference gene primer amplification yielded estimated nucleated cell counts. This table comes from immunoSEQ multiplex PCR, and its TCRdb copy is limited to in-frame clones, with some not included. That table gives V, J and clone size, and the DNA gave D and trimming. The sample has hundreds of thousands of clones, around 87% seen once.

The sequenced sample was PBMCs or T cells enriched from blood (not recorded which). The gene calls are TRBV11-2 and TRBJ2-1, with TRBD2 as a possible D gene (5 bases). The TCR originated in a woman younger than 30 who had recovered from COVID-19. The CDR3 DNA reads as TGTGCCAGCAGCTTAGGGACTCCGGCTCTCAATGAGCAGTTCTTC. Translating gives CASSLGTPALNEQFF.